Each of the 14 T cell receptor beta chains below was sequenced from the same sample in a study of cytomegalovirus exposure and HLA in healthy donors (dated by TCRdb to between 2016 and 2019). Library prep was done by the immunoSEQ multiplex PCR assay. A mixture of 60 forward primers for TCR Vbeta segments and 13 reverse primers for TCR Jbeta segments was used in the multiplex PCR. TCRdb carries this immuneACCESS record with in-frame sequences only. Its versions omit some clonotypes, under half of them owing to an unresolved V gene in the studies checked, with the rest unexplained. Here the sample has roughly 100,000 clones; around 70% occur a single time. 1% to 1.5% of the sample rests with the top ten. Material: PBMCs. All receptors come from a man aged 35-49 years in good health and CMV-seronegative.

The chain joins TRBV6-6 to TRBJ2-1; weak D call: TRBD1 (5 bases). The V gene lost 0 bases and the J gene lost 13 bases, with 13 bases spanning the gap. Germline V CDR1 and CDR2: MNHNY, SVGAGI (reference sequence). CDR3 length: 13 amino acids. The CDR3 loop reads CASSYSGITGQFF. In DNA, the CDR3 is TGTGCCAGCAGTTACTCGGGAATTACAGGACAGTTCTTC.

This sequence joins TRBV25-1 and TRBJ1-4; tentative D call: TRBD1 (6 bases). V lost 3 bases to trimming and J lost 5 bases, with 13 bases between them. The germline gives CDR1 MGHDK, CDR2 SYGVNS. This CDR3 comprises 15 residues. DNA of the CDR3: TGTGCCAGCAGTGACCCTACAGGGCTCAATGAAAAACTGTTTTTT. This sequence encodes CASSDPTGLNEKLFF.

This clone has only one observation. The chain has TRBV9 and TRBJ1-1; D is possibly TRBD1 (6 bases). This CDR3 contains 16 residues. Germline assignment: CDR1 SGDLS and CDR2 YYNGEE. The germline V and J ends were trimmed by 0 bases and 3 bases, with 15 bases remaining between them. The DNA for the CDR3 is TGTGCCAGCAGCGTAGGTGCAACAAACAGGGACACTGAAGCTTTCTTT. Translation gives CASSVGATNRDTEAFF.

The V and J genes are TRBV28 and TRBJ1-5, with a possible D match to TRBD1 (5 bases). The CDR3 has 15 amino acids. CDR1 and CDR2 from the germline V gene are MDHEN and SYDVKM. Trimming removed 1 base from V and 4 bases from J, with 11 bases in between. The CDR3 loop is CASSLSLGGNQPQHF. DNA for the CDR3: TGTGCCAGCAGTTTATCCCTTGGGGGGAATCAGCCCCAGCATTTT. Using reference TRBV28 and TRBJ1-5 for the parts outside the CDR3, the full variable domain is DVKVTQSSRYLVKRTGEKVFLECVQDMDHENMFWYRQDPGLGLRLIYFSYDVKMKEKGDIPEGYSVSREKKERFSLILESASTNQTSMYLCASSLSLGGNQPQHFGDGTRLSIL.

The V gene is TRBV28, the J gene TRBJ2-4, with 12 bases fitting TRBD2. J gave up 8 bases and V 5 bases, and 7 bases lay outside the gene matches. CDR1 MDHEN and CDR2 SYDVKM come from the germline V gene. The CDR3 covers 15 residues. The CDR3, as DNA: TGTGCCAGCAGTACACTAGCGGGGGGCCGGGACATTCAGTACTTC. As protein: CASSTLAGGRDIQYF.

V is TRBV29-1 and J is TRBJ1-2; 10 bases are a match to TRBD1. Germline V gene sequence: CDR1 SQVTM, CDR2 ANQGSEA. CDR3 size: 15 residues. V shed 5 bases, J shed 2 bases, and the junction held 8 bases outside the gene matches. In DNA form, the CDR3 reads TGCAGCGTTACCGGGACAGGGGTGGGCAACTATGGCTACACCTTC. Protein product: CSVTGTGVGNYGYTF.

This clone was recorded a few times. V gene TRBV6-5 combines with J gene TRBJ2-1, with D tentatively TRBD1 (5 bases). The CDR3 spans 12 residues. V gave up 8 bases and J gave up 10 bases, with 15 bases separating them. Germline V gives CDR1 MNHEY, CDR2 SVGAGI. CDR3: CASSTGAREQFF. In nucleotides, the CDR3 is TGTGCCAGCTCAACAGGAGCTAGAGAGCAGTTCTTC.

V and J are TRBV4-2 and TRBJ2-2; 8 bases align to TRBD1. The CDR3 loop spans 16 amino acids. CDR1 and CDR2 (germline): LGHNA, YNFKEQ. The J segment lost 3 bases and the V segment lost 3 bases, leaving 6 bases of the junction unmatched. The CDR3 protein is CASSHPGGTDTGELFF. The CDR3 coding sequence is TGTGCCAGCAGCCACCCAGGGGGCACAGACACCGGGGAGCTGTTTTTT.

The rearrangement uses TRBV19 and TRBJ2-1; no reliable D call. In germline, CDR1 is LNHDA, CDR2 SQIVND (reference sequence). The CDR3 has 13 residues. Trimming pared 2 bases from V and 8 bases from J, leaving 10 bases between. In nucleotides, the CDR3 is TGTGCCAGTAGTATACAGATTTCCCATGAGCAGTTCTTC. This codes for CASSIQISHEQFF.

This clone appeared once. V and J are TRBV5-8 and TRBJ2-1, with 9 positions matching TRBD2. The CDR3 spans 14 residues. Germline V gene data show CDR1 as SGHTS and CDR2 as YDEGEE. Trimming removed 5 bases from V and 5 bases from J; junction bases left unmatched: 5. CDR3 in amino acids: CASRRLAVNNEQFF. As DNA, the CDR3 is TGTGCCAGCAGGCGACTAGCGGTAAACAATGAGCAGTTCTTC.

This clone came up a few times. This rearrangement joins TRBV6-5 to TRBJ2-1; 12 bases line up with TRBD2. J gave up 7 bases and V 5 bases, and 6 bases lay outside the gene matches. CDR1 MNHEY and CDR2 SVGAGI come from the germline V gene. The CDR3 covers 15 residues. The CDR3 protein is CASSQTSGGGNEQFF. CDR3 sequence (DNA): TGTGCCAGCAGTCAGACTAGCGGGGGTGGAAATGAGCAGTTCTTC.

The V call is TRBV7-2, the J call TRBJ2-7; 7 nucleotides agree with TRBD2. The V and J ends lost 3 bases and 5 bases, in that order; junction bases with no gene match: 7. The germline V gene has CDR1 SGHTA and CDR2 FQGNSA. The CDR3 runs to 14 residues. The CDR3 bases are TGTGCCAGCAGCTTCGGACCTGGGGGGGACGAGCAGTACTTC. This codes for CASSFGPGGDEQYF.

The chain employs TRBV28 and TRBJ2-7; 7 bases line up with TRBD1. Germline CDR1 MDHEN, CDR2 SYDVKM. The CDR3 runs 14 residues. The trim removed 6 bases at V and 5 bases at J, leaving 10 bases unmatched. CDR3 residues: CASSSRQGSHEQYF. The CDR3 DNA follows: TGTGCCAGCAGCTCCAGACAGGGCAGCCACGAGCAGTACTTC.

The chain couples TRBV5-1 to TRBJ2-7; the match to TRBD1 covers 8 bases. This CDR3 region has 13 residues. Germline loops: CDR1 SGHRS, CDR2 YFSETQ. With 3 bases clipped from V and 6 bases from J, the junction kept 5 bases outside the gene matches. In nucleotides, the CDR3 is TGCGCCAGCAGCTGGGACAGGTCCCTCGAGCAGTACTTC. It yields the protein CASSWDRSLEQYF.